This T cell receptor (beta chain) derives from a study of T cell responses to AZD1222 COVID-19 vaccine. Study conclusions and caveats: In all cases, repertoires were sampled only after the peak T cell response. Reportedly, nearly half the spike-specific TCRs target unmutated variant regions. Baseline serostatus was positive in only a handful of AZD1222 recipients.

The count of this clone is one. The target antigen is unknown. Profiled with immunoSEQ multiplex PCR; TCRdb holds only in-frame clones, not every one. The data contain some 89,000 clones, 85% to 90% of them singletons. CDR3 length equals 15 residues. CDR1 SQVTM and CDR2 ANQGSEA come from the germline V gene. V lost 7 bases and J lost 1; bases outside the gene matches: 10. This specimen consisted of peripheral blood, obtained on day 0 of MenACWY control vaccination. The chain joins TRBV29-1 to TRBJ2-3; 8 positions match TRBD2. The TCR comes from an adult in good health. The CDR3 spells CSAREYGRGTDTQYF. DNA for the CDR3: TGCAGCGCCAGGGAGTACGGGAGGGGCACAGATACGCAGTATTTT.